The 31 T cell receptor beta chains reported below all come from one sample, sequenced in a study of response to subunit inactivated influenza vaccine. TCRdb used MiXCR to reprocess the RT-PCR reads, holding one entry per CDR3 protein. The table lists some 160,000 distinct CDR3 sequences, 9.5% to 13% of them singletons. The specimen comprised non-naive T cells sorted from PBMCs, sampled more than 35 days after vaccination. Receptor source: a man aged 45-65 years who received an inactivated influenza vaccine.

This chain connects TRBV29-1 to TRBJ2-5; no clear D. Germline CDR1 SQVTM, CDR2 ANQGSEA. The ends were cut back, 3 bases at V and 5 bases at J, with 4 bases in the middle. The CDR3 consists of 10 residues. Here the CDR3 DNA reads TGCAGCGTTGAGCTGGAGACCCAGTACTTC. It yields the protein CSVELETQYF.

This clonotype was seen ten or more times. This chain links TRBV6-1 with TRBJ2-1, with 12 bases identical to TRBD2. CDR3 length equals 15 residues. Germline CDR1 MNHNS, CDR2 SASEGT. V shed 6 bases, J shed 9 bases, and the junction held 9 bases outside the gene matches. In DNA, the CDR3 is TGTGCCAGCAGGTCGCTAGCGGGGGGGTTTGGTGAGCAGTTCTTC. It specifies CASRSLAGGFGEQFF.

The CDR3 region is CANRPGGLNEQFF. CDR3 in DNA: TGTGCCAACAGGCCCGGCGGTCTCAATGAGCAGTTCTTC. The gene calls are TRBV12-3 or TRBV12-4 and TRBJ2-1, with a weak D call TRBD1 (5 bases). V shed 10 bases and J shed 6 bases, with 16 bases lying between them. The CDR3 runs to 13 residues.

The J gene is TRBJ2-1, the V gene TRBV3-1, with D perhaps TRBD1 or TRBD2 (6 bases each). Deletions cut 3 bases from V and 9 bases from J, with 18 bases between. Germline lookup yields CDR1 LGHDT and CDR2 YNNKEL (reference sequence). CDR3 size: 15 residues. The CDR3 here is CASSQGGSGVAEQFF. For the CDR3, the DNA is TGTGCCAGCAGCCAGGGGGGCTCAGGGGTTGCTGAGCAGTTCTTC.

This clonotype has more than one count but fewer than ten. A read error may produce the germline difference seen at one junction end. The J gene is TRBJ2-6, the V gene TRBV12-3 or TRBV12-4, with TRBD1 identical over 9 bases. There are 18 residues in the CDR3. CDR3 DNA: TGTACCAGCAGTTTTACCCCTGGGACAGGGCCTGGGGCCAACGTCCTGACTTTC. It codes for CTSSFTPGTGPGANVLTF.

The V gene is TRBV27, the J gene TRBJ2-7; D is unresolved. Looked up from germline, CDR1 is MNHEY and CDR2 is SMNVEV (reference sequence). V lost 4 bases and J 1 base, leaving 8 bases between the germline ends. This CDR3 is 13 amino acids long. Written as DNA, the CDR3 is TGTGCCAGCAGTTGGAAAGGGTCCTACGAGCAGTACTTC. Amino acids: CASSWKGSYEQYF.

This clonotype was observed a handful of times. The rearrangement uses TRBV5-1 and TRBJ2-5; D perhaps matches TRBD1 (6 bases). The CDR3 loop spans 13 amino acids. CDR1 and CDR2 from the germline V gene are SGHRS and YFSETQ. V gave up 4 bases and J gave up 7 bases, with 14 bases separating them. CDR3: CASSPDRRGTQYF. In DNA form, the CDR3 reads TGCGCCAGCAGCCCGGACAGACGTGGGACCCAGTACTTC.

CDR3 nucleotides: TGTGCCAGCAGTTTAGTCCCGACAGGGGCTAATGAAAAACTGTTTTTT. Protein sequence: CASSLVPTGANEKLFF. J is TRBJ1-4 and V is TRBV12-3 or TRBV12-4; TRBD1 matches 8 bases. The CDR3 has 16 amino acids. Trimming took 1 base from V and 3 from J; bases not matched to a gene: 4.

In this sample, this clonotype turned up many times. The CDR3 is CASSLVGWSATNEKLFF. CDR3 nucleotides: TGTGCCAGCAGTTTAGTGGGGTGGTCTGCAACTAATGAAAAACTGTTTTTT. This chain links TRBV12-3 or TRBV12-4 with TRBJ1-4; D remains ambiguous. Trimming took 1 base from V and 0 from J, leaving 12 bases between them. The CDR3 is made up of 17 amino acids.

This clonotype occurred a few times. V usage is TRBV20-1 and J usage is TRBJ2-2; TRBD2 matches 9 bases. V lost 3 bases and J lost 3; bases outside the gene matches: 11. This CDR3 is built from 17 residues. From germline, CDR1 is DFQATT and CDR2 SNEGSKA (reference sequence). The CDR3 protein is CSASESGTSRYTGELFF. In DNA, the CDR3 is TGCAGTGCTAGCGAATCCGGGACTAGCCGATACACCGGGGAGCTGTTTTTT.

The sample holds a few counts of this clonotype. The V and J genes are TRBV6-2 or TRBV6-3 and TRBJ1-5; TRBD1 matches 7 bases. Germline CDR1 reads MNHEY; CDR2 reads SVGEGT. The ends lost 6 bases at V and 1 base at J; junction bases unmatched: 9. CDR3 size: 16 residues. The CDR3 sequence is CASRPGQLFSNQPQHF. The CDR3 DNA sequence: TGTGCCAGCAGACCGGGACAGTTATTCAGCAATCAGCCCCAGCATTTT.

The chain joins TRBV6-2 or TRBV6-3 to TRBJ2-7; D remains unclear. CDR3 length equals 12 residues. The V and J ends lost 6 bases and 2 bases respectively, with 8 bases between them. Germline CDR1 and CDR2: MNHEY and SVGEGT. The DNA of the CDR3 is TGTGCCAGCAGCTCCTACGCCTACGAGCAGTACTTC. Its protein product is CASSSYAYEQYF.

The chain has TRBV4-3 and TRBJ2-5; maybe TRBD1 (5 bases). V was trimmed by 0 bases and J by 5 bases, leaving 13 bases between them. The germline V gene encodes CDR1 LGHNA and CDR2 YSLEER. This CDR3 spans 15 amino acids. The CDR3 here is CASSQDKGRWETQYF. For the CDR3, the DNA is TGCGCCAGCAGCCAAGATAAGGGGCGGTGGGAGACCCAGTACTTC.

This rearrangement joins TRBV27 to TRBJ2-7; the match to TRBD1 covers 7 bases. The CDR3 is 15 residues long. CDR1 and CDR2 (germline): MNHEY, SMNVEV (reference sequence). Unmatched junction bases numbered 8, after V lost 6 bases and J lost 0 bases. The CDR3 sequence: CASSPTGASSYEQYF. The CDR3 DNA is TGTGCCAGCAGCCCTACAGGGGCGAGCTCCTACGAGCAGTACTTC.

This clonotype was counted at least ten times. V and J are TRBV4-1 and TRBJ2-5; D is ambiguous. Germline CDR1 MGHRA, CDR2 YSYEKL. The ends were cut back, 3 bases at V and 4 bases at J, with 12 bases in the middle. The CDR3 loop spans 14 amino acids. CDR3 amino acids: CASSHYGRRETQYF. The CDR3 nucleotides are TGCGCCAGCAGCCATTATGGCAGACGAGAGACCCAGTACTTC.

This clonotype was counted only a few times. The V gene is TRBV20-1, the J gene TRBJ2-2; 9 nucleotides agree with TRBD1. Losses at the gene ends were 6 bases for V and 5 bases for J; bases not matched to a gene: 13. Germline-derived CDR1 and CDR2 are DFQATT and SNEGSKA (reference sequence). The CDR3 runs to 16 residues. The DNA for the CDR3 is TGCAGTGCACCAGACAGGGGGTTACGTAATACCGGGGAGCTGTTTTTT. Translated, it gives CSAPDRGLRNTGELFF.

This clonotype was recorded at least ten times. The V call is TRBV4-3, the J call TRBJ1-6, with 7 bases fitting TRBD1. Trimming at V came to 0 bases and at J to 7 bases, leaving 9 bases not matched to a gene. This CDR3 comprises 17 residues. The germline CDR1 and CDR2 sequences are LGHNA and YSLEER. The CDR3 region has the DNA TGCGCCAGCAGCCAAGAGCCGGTGGGAGGGGGCAATTCACCCCTCCACTTT. Its protein is CASSQEPVGGGNSPLHF.

CDR3 protein: CASIFNTEAFF. CDR3 nucleotide sequence: TGTGCCAGCATATTTAACACTGAAGCTTTCTTT. The chain combines TRBV28 with TRBJ1-1; D remains unclear. V shed 7 bases and J shed 2 bases, with 5 bases lying between them. From germline, CDR1 is MDHEN and CDR2 SYDVKM. This CDR3 spans 11 amino acids. The full variable domain, rest sourced from reference TRBV28 and TRBJ1-1, is DVKVTQSSRYLVKRTGEKVFLECVQDMDHENMFWYRQDPGLGLRLIYFSYDVKMKEKGDIPEGYSVSREKKERFSLILESASTNQTSMYLCASIFNTEAFFGQGTRLTVV.

The chain recombines TRBV7-9 with TRBJ2-2; D unresolved. CDR3 length equals 13 residues. Trimming took off 2 bases at V and 2 bases at J, with 3 bases between the two ends. Germline CDR1 and CDR2: SEHNR and FQNEAQ (reference sequence). The CDR3 spells CASSLFNTGELFF. The CDR3 coding sequence is TGTGCCAGCAGCTTATTCAACACCGGGGAGCTGTTTTTT.

This clonotype appeared many times. The chain uses TRBV7-7 and TRBJ2-1, with 8 bases identical to TRBD1. The ends lost 4 bases at V and 6 bases at J; junction bases unmatched: 2. Germline assignment: CDR1 SSHAT and CDR2 FNYEAQ (reference sequence). The CDR3 extends over 13 amino acids. CDR3 protein: CASSSGQVNEQFF. CDR3 nucleotides: TGTGCCAGCAGCTCGGGACAGGTCAATGAGCAGTTCTTC.

This chain connects TRBV6-2 or TRBV6-3 to TRBJ1-2; no definite D call. This CDR3 comprises 13 residues. Germline-derived CDR1 and CDR2 are MNHEY and SVGEGT. Trimming pared 7 bases from V and 5 bases from J, leaving 14 bases between. CDR3 residues: CASIPRMVYGYTF. The CDR3 nucleotides are TGTGCCAGCATCCCCCGGATGGTTTATGGCTACACCTTC.

J is TRBJ2-7 and V is TRBV2, with unresolved D. V gave up 2 bases and J gave up 1 base, with 12 bases separating them. Germline values: CDR1 SNHLY, CDR2 FYNNEI. This CDR3 spans 15 amino acids. The CDR3 spells CASSEFTAGSYEQYF. CDR3 nucleotide sequence: TGTGCCAGCAGTGAATTCACAGCTGGATCCTACGAGCAGTACTTC.

In its sample, this clonotype was seen a few times. The chain carries TRBV2 and TRBJ2-1, with 12 bases identical to TRBD2. The CDR3 is made up of 18 amino acids. CDR1 is SNHLY, CDR2 FYNNEI, per germline. The V and J ends lost 3 bases and 5 bases, in that order; junction bases with no gene match: 11. The CDR3 DNA reads as TGTGCCAGCAGTGATTTGGGACTAGCGGGTACGGCGAACAATGAGCAGTTCTTC. Translation gives CASSDLGLAGTANNEQFF.

This clonotype was counted at least ten times. The chain joins TRBV7-9 to TRBJ2-1; D remains unclear. V was pared by 3 bases and J by 8 bases, with 14 bases between. This CDR3 has 14 amino acids. The germline gives CDR1 SEHNR, CDR2 FQNEAQ (reference sequence). This CDR3 reads CASSFVLLKDEQFF. The CDR3 DNA is TGTGCCAGCAGCTTCGTTCTCCTGAAGGATGAGCAGTTCTTC.

This clonotype occurred a few times. V is TRBV5-5 and J is TRBJ1-3; D is unresolved. Germline CDR1 is SGHKS and CDR2 is YYEKEE (reference sequence). The CDR3 consists of 13 residues. The V end lost 2 bases, the J end lost 4 bases, and 7 bases lay between the germline ends. The CDR3 coding sequence is TGTGCCAGCAGCTTCTCGGAGGGAAACACCATATATTTT. It specifies CASSFSEGNTIYF.

This chain links TRBV20-1 with TRBJ2-1, with 8 positions matching TRBD2. Trimming at V came to 4 bases and at J to 14 bases, leaving 10 bases not matched to a gene. CDR1 DFQATT and CDR2 SNEGSKA come from the germline V gene (reference sequence). The CDR3 spans 12 residues. The CDR3 is CSANSGGATEFF. CDR3 in DNA: TGCAGTGCTAACTCGGGGGGGGCCACTGAGTTCTTC.

Only a few counts were recorded for this clonotype. The rearrangement uses TRBV7-2 and TRBJ1-2; 7 bases are a match to TRBD1. This CDR3 region has 14 residues. The trim removed 5 bases at V and 4 bases at J, leaving 7 bases unmatched. Germline CDR1 and CDR2: SGHTA and FQGNSA. CDR3 sequence (DNA): TGTGCCAGCAGCCCAGGGGGGGACAGCTATGGCTACACCTTC. Protein sequence: CASSPGGDSYGYTF.

The chain links TRBV12-3 or TRBV12-4 to TRBJ2-5; D may be TRBD1 or TRBD2 (6 bases each). V lost 3 bases and J lost 5, with 13 bases in between. The CDR3 has 14 residues. The CDR3 is CASSFLRGRETQYF. CDR3 DNA: TGTGCCAGCAGTTTTTTAAGGGGGAGGGAGACCCAGTACTTC.

This clonotype has only a few counts. The chain carries TRBV3-1 and TRBJ2-2; TRBD1 is a possible D gene (5 bases). Germline-derived CDR1 and CDR2 are LGHDT and YNNKEL (reference sequence). The CDR3 covers 13 residues. Deletions cut 3 bases from V and 7 bases from J, with 9 bases between. The CDR3, as DNA: TGTGCCAGCAGCCAGCAGGGAATCGGGGAGCTGTTTTTT. Its translation is CASSQQGIGELFF.

This clonotype was found many times. V and J are TRBV7-6 and TRBJ2-2; no definite D call. CDR1 is SGHVS and CDR2 is FNYEAQ in the germline V gene. This CDR3 has 15 residues. The V end was cut by 3 bases, the J end by 0 bases, with 8 bases between. The CDR3 DNA sequence: TGTGCCAGCAGCTTGGCAGCCACGAACACCGGGGAGCTGTTTTTT. Its translation: CASSLAATNTGELFF.

This clonotype came up a few times. This chain joins TRBV18 and TRBJ2-7, with 9 bases fitting TRBD2. Per germline, CDR1 KGHSH and CDR2 LQKENI. Germline trimming cut 2 bases from V and 4 bases from J; bases unmatched to any gene: 6. The CDR3 length is 15 residues. Here the CDR3 reads CASSPNAGGRYEQYF. For the CDR3, the DNA is TGTGCCAGCTCACCAAACGCGGGAGGGCGGTACGAGCAGTACTTC.